This record covers a single T cell receptor (beta chain). Its antigen remains unidentified. Clones were sequenced by immunoSEQ multiplex PCR, and TCRdb holds only the in-frame ones, with some missing. The sample has roughly 2 million clones, approximately 95% seen once. The data belong to a study of shared clonotypes between healthy human individuals. It was CD45RO-negative cells, positively selected for CCR7, that made up naive CD8 cells, with terminally differentiated effector memory CD45RA+ cells excluded. Findings and limits, study-wide: All-four-donor shared clonotypes had higher generation probabilities than non-shared clonotypes did.

V gave up 2 bases and J gave up 8 bases; unmatched junction bases: 7. The CDR3 runs 14 residues. Per the germline V gene, CDR1 is ENHRY and CDR2 is SYGVKD. The specimen was naive CD8+ T cells sorted from blood. This receptor was obtained from a man aged 18 to 29 in good health. This chain uses TRBV10-3 with TRBJ1-2, with 8 positions matching TRBD1. CDR3 in DNA: TGTGCCATCAGTGAGGCAGGGGGCCTGCCCGGCTACACCTTC. It is translated as CAISEAGGLPGYTF.